Listed below are T cell receptor beta chains from one sample, sequenced in a study of Ad26.COV2.S vaccination and SARS-CoV-2 variants. Generated by immunoSEQ multiplex PCR, the TCRdb table keeps only in-frame clones and is missing some. The table includes fewer than 400,000 clones, approximately 91% detected once. Sequences were derived from peripheral blood, sampled in a trial of Ad26.COV2.S vaccine versus placebo. These receptor sequences come from a person aged 18-65 years who received the Ad26.COV2.S COVID-19 vaccine or a placebo. Each CDR3 is given with its conserved first and last residue. D genes are given only for firm matches. Rows may omit the clone size; those that give it use once, few, many or a size class.

V	size	J	D	CDR3	DNA
TRBV5-1	once	TRBJ1-3	.	CASSLGQEPGNTIYF	TGCGCCAGCAGCTTGGGTCAGGAGCCTGGAAACACCATATATTTT
TRBV19	.	TRBJ2-3	.	CASKRGREGTDTQYF	TGTGCCAGTAAAAGGGGGAGGGAGGGAACAGATACGCAGTATTTT
TRBV6-5	.	TRBJ2-7	.	CASSYRGAEQYF	TGTGCCAGCAGTTATAGAGGGGCCGAGCAGTACTTC
TRBV2	.	TRBJ1-1	.	CASSPTGVTEAFF	TGTGCCAGCAGCCCAACGGGGGTGACTGAAGCTTTCTTT
TRBV6-5	few	TRBJ1-3	.	CASRSSGNTIYF	TGTGCCAGCCGGTCCTCTGGAAACACCATATATTTT
TRBV7-9	.	TRBJ1-6	TRBD1	CASSRPGQGELLHF	TGTGCCAGCAGCAGACCGGGACAGGGAGAGCTCCTCCACTTT
TRBV27	once	TRBJ2-7	.	CASSRYLGEQYF	TGTGCCAGCAGTCGGTATCTTGGCGAGCAGTACTTC
TRBV9	.	TRBJ2-1	.	CASSVVSSANEQFF	TGTGCCAGCAGCGTAGTTTCTAGCGCCAATGAGCAGTTCTTC
TRBV3-1/TRBV3-2	.	TRBJ2-1	TRBD1	CASSNRGYEQFF	TGTGCCAGCAGCAACAGGGGGTATGAGCAGTTCTTC
TRBV11-2	.	TRBJ2-7	.	CASSQYGNVVEQYF	TGTGCCAGCAGTCAGTACGGGAATGTGGTCGAGCAGTACTTC
TRBV4-1	.	TRBJ2-1	.	CASSHPRGGAYNEQFF	TGCGCCAGCAGCCATCCGAGGGGGGGGGCCTACAATGAGCAGTTCTTC
TRBV5-4	.	TRBJ2-1	.	CASSPTGTARSLEQFF	TGTGCCAGCAGCCCGACCGGGACTGCAAGATCTCTTGAGCAGTTCTTC
TRBV5-1	.	TRBJ2-1	.	CASSLGGFSYVNEQFF	TGCGCCAGCAGCTTGGGGGGGTTCTCATACGTTAATGAGCAGTTCTTC
TRBV27	.	TRBJ2-7	TRBD2	CASRPGLADREQYF	TGTGCCAGCAGGCCGGGACTAGCTGATCGGGAGCAGTACTTC
TRBV3-1/TRBV3-2	.	TRBJ2-2	.	CASSQELGTPGELFF	TGTGCCAGCAGCCAAGAATTGGGGACCCCCGGGGAGCTGTTTTTT
TRBV29-1	.	TRBJ1-2	.	CSVDSLGRGFYGYTF	TGCAGCGTTGATAGCCTGGGCAGGGGATTCTATGGCTACACCTTC
TRBV7-2	.	TRBJ2-1	.	CASSLFLGGSEQFF	TGTGCCAGCAGCTTATTCCTAGGAGGGAGTGAGCAGTTCTTC
TRBV4-1	.	TRBJ1-5	.	CASSQPGRNQPQHF	TGCGCCAGCAGCCAACCAGGGCGCAATCAGCCCCAGCATTTT
TRBV7-2	.	TRBJ1-1	.	CASSLNRATGTEAFF	TGTGCCAGCAGCCTTAACAGGGCGACGGGCACTGAAGCTTTCTTT
TRBV28	.	TRBJ1-1	.	CASNHVDWNTEAFF	TGTGCCAGCAACCACGTTGACTGGAACACTGAAGCTTTCTTT
TRBV2	.	TRBJ2-3	TRBD2	CASRPLAGGPSTDTQYF	TGTGCCAGCAGACCATTAGCGGGGGGGCCGAGCACAGATACGCAGTATTTT
TRBV10-2	once	TRBJ2-7	.	CASSEQAGYEQYF	TGCGCCAGCAGTGAGCAGGCAGGGTACGAGCAGTACTTC
TRBV5-8	once	TRBJ2-4	.	CASSLYDRDIQYF	TGTGCCAGCAGCTTGTACGACCGTGACATTCAGTACTTC
TRBV7-2	.	TRBJ1-6	.	CASSLGVNSPLHF	TGTGCCAGCAGCTTAGGAGTTAATTCACCCCTCCACTTT
TRBV6-4	.	TRBJ2-2	.	CASSLYPATGELFF	TGTGCCAGCAGTCTTTACCCCGCCACCGGGGAGCTGTTTTTT
TRBV3-1/TRBV3-2	.	TRBJ2-7	.	CASSQIRTAYEQYF	TGTGCCAGCAGCCAAATTAGGACAGCCTACGAGCAGTACTTC
TRBV25-1	.	TRBJ2-3	.	CASSDGATDTQYF	TGTGCCAGCAGTGATGGGGCCACAGATACGCAGTATTTT
TRBV27	.	TRBJ2-1	.	CASQGPNEQFF	TGTGCATCACAGGGTCCCAATGAGCAGTTCTTC
TRBV5-5	.	TRBJ2-2	TRBD1	CASSQGTGFTGELFF	TGTGCCAGCAGCCAGGGGACAGGATTCACCGGGGAGCTGTTTTTT
TRBV12-3/TRBV12-4	.	TRBJ1-1	.	CASSPRDTEAFF	TGTGCCAGCAGCCCCAGGGACACTGAAGCTTTCTTT
TRBV12-3/TRBV12-4	.	TRBJ2-5	TRBD1	CATAGGETQYF	TGTGCCACCGCAGGGGGAGAGACCCAGTACTTC